A single T cell receptor (beta chain) is shown here with its context. Its antigen remains unknown. The data were taken from a study of early T cells in non-severe SARS-CoV-2 infection. Study overall: The sequenced material was bulk RNA from unsorted whole blood, and its chains were unpaired.

Germline assignment: CDR1 MGHDK and CDR2 SYGVNS. Trimming took 8 bases from V and 7 from J, leaving 12 bases between them. CDR3 length: 13 residues. Individual cDNA molecules received unique molecular identifiers during library preparation. TCRdb redid the calling of the 5' RACE reads with MiXCR, one entry per CDR3 protein. The table records about 50,000 distinct CDR3 sequences, 5.4% of them present only once. Study findings and constraints: Anti-spike CD8 specificities were favored by VDJdb matching, whose results missed private and CD4 specificities.

This rearrangement joins TRBV25-1 to TRBJ2-6; no clear D gene. This clonotype originated in an adult who was a healthcare worker with PCR-confirmed SARS-CoV-2 infection or an uninfected control (not recorded which). The sample here was whole blood, taken at baseline. Written as DNA, the CDR3 is TGTGCCAGCGCAGGCTCAGGAGCCAACGTCCTGACTTTC. Amino acid sequence: CASAGSGANVLTF.